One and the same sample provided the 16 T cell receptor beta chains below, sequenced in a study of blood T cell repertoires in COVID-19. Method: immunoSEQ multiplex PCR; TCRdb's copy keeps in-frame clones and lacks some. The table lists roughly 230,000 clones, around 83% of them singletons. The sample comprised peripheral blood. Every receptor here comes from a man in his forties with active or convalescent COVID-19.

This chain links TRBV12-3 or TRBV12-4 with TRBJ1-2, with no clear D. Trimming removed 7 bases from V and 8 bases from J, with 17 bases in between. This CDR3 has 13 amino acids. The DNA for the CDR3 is TGTGCCAGCATCTGGGGTACTTCGGGGGGCTACACCTTC. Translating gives CASIWGTSGGYTF.

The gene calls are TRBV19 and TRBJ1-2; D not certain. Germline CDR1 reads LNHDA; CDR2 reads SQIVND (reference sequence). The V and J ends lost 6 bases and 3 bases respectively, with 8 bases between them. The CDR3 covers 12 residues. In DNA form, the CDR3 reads TGTGCCAGTAGCATGGCTGACTATGGCTACACCTTC. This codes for CASSMADYGYTF.

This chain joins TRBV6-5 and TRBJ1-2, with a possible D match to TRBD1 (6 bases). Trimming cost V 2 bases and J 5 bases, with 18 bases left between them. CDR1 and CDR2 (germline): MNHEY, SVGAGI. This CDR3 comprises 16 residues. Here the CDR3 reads CASSYRLGQSAYGYTF. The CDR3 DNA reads TGTGCCAGCAGTTACCGATTAGGACAGTCGGCGTATGGCTACACCTTC.

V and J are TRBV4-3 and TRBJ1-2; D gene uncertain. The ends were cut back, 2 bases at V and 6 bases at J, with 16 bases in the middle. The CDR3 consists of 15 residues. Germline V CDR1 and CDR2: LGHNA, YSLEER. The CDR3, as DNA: TGCGCCAGCAGCCAATCCCCAACTTTACTAAATGGCTACACCTTC. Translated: CASSQSPTLLNGYTF.

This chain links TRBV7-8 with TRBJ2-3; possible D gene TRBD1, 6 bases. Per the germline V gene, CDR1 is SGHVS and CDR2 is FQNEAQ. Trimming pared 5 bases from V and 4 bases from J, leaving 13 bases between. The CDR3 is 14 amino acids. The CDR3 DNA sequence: TGTGCCAGCAGCAGGGGGAGCGAGGCAGATACGCAGTATTTT. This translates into CASSRGSEADTQYF.

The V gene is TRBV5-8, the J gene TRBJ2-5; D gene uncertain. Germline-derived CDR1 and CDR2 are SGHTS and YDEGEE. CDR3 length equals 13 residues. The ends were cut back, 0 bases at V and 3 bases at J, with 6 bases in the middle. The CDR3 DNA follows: TGTGCCAGCAGCTTGGGGCAGGAAGAGACCCAGTACTTC. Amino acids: CASSLGQEETQYF.

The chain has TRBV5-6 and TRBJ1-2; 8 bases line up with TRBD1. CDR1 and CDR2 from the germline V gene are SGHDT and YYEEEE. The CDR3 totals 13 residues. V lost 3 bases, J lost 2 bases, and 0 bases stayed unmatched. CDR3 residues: CASSWTGNYGYTF. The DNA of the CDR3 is TGTGCCAGCAGCTGGACAGGGAACTATGGCTACACCTTC. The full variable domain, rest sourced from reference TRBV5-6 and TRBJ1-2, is DAGVTQSPTHLIKTRGQQVTLRCSPKSGHDTVSWYQQALGQGPQFIFQYYEEEERQRGNFPDRFSGHQFPNYSSELNVNALLLGDSALYLCASSWTGNYGYTFGSGTRLTVV.

CDR3 loop: CASSSSDRAGANVLTF. CDR3 nucleotides: TGTGCCAGCAGTTCGTCCGACAGGGCTGGGGCCAACGTCCTGACTTTC. V is TRBV27 and J is TRBJ2-6; TRBD1 matches 7 bases. Per germline, CDR1 MNHEY and CDR2 SMNVEV (reference sequence). The CDR3 length is 16 residues. V lost 4 bases, J lost 2 bases, and 5 bases stayed unmatched.

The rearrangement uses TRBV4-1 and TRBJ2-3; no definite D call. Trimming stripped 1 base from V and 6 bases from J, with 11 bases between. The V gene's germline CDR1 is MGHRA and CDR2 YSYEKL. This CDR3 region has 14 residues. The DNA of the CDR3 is TGCGCCAGCAGCCAAGCCCCCAACGGGGATACGCAGTATTTT. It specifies CASSQAPNGDTQYF.

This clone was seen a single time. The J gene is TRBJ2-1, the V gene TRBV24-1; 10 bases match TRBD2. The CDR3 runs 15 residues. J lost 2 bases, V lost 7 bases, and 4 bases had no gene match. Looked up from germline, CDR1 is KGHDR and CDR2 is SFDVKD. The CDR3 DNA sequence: TGTGCCACCAGCCCCACTAGCGGGGCCTACAATGAGCAGTTCTTC. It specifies CATSPTSGAYNEQFF.

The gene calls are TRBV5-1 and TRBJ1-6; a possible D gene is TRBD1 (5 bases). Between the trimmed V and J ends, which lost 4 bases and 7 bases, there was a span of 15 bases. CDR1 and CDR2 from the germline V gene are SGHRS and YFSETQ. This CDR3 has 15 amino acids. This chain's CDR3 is CASSPGDGPNSPLHF. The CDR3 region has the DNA TGCGCCAGCAGCCCGGGGGACGGACCAAATTCACCCCTCCACTTT.

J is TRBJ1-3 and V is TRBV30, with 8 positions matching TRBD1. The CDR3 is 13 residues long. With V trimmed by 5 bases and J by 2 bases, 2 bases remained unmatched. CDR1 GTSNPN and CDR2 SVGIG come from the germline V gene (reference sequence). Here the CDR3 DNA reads TGTGCCTGGCAGGGGGCGACTGGAAACACCATATATTTT. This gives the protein CAWQGATGNTIYF.

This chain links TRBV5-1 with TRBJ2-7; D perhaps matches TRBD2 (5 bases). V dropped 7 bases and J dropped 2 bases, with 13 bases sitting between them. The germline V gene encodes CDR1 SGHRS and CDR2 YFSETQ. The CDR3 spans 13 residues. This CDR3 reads CASSSSSTYEQYF. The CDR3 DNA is TGCGCCAGCTCTAGCTCATCGACCTACGAGCAGTACTTC.

The CDR3 DNA reads TGTGCCAGCAGCCCAAAGGGACTAGCGGGAGTGATTGAGCAGTTCTTC. It yields the protein CASSPKGLAGVIEQFF. The chain has TRBV9 and TRBJ2-1, with 14 bases lining up with TRBD2. After removal of 4 bases from V and 9 bases from J, the junction contained 9 bases not matched to a gene. This CDR3 has 16 residues. The germline gives CDR1 SGDLS, CDR2 YYNGEE.

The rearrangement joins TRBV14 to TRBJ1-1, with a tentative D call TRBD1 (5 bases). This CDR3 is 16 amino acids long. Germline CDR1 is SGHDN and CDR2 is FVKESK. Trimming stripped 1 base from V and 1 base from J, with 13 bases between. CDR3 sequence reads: CASSQVGGRGNTEAFF. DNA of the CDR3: TGTGCCAGCAGCCAAGTGGGGGGTCGCGGGAACACTGAAGCTTTCTTT.

The CDR3 loop reads CASSPTRDREYGYTF. The CDR3 coding sequence is TGTGCCAGCAGCCCCACCCGGGACAGGGAATATGGCTACACCTTC. This chain uses TRBV7-6 with TRBJ1-2; TRBD1 aligns across 9 bases. The junction had 9 bases not matched to a gene; V was cut back by 5 bases and J by 5 bases. The CDR3 runs to 15 residues. Germline V CDR1 and CDR2: SGHVS, FNYEAQ. The full variable domain, with the rest looked up from reference TRBV7-6 and TRBJ1-2, is GAGVSQSPRYKVTKRGQDVALRCDPISGHVSLYWYRQALGQGPEFLTYFNYEAQQDKSGLPNDRFSAERPEGSISTLTIQRTEQRDSAMYRCASSPTRDREYGYTFGSGTRLTVV.